This T cell receptor (beta chain) appears in the sequencing data of a study of memory CD4+ T cells and cytomegalovirus serostatus. V was pared by 4 bases and J by 5 bases, with 7 bases of the junction left unmatched. The CDR3 has 15 residues. The V gene's germline CDR1 is SNHLY and CDR2 FYNNEI. Single viable CD3+CD4+CD8-CD45RO+ cells were sorted as the memory CD4+ T cells. The repertoire was sequenced with immunoSEQ multiplex PCR; TCRdb's copy has only in-frame clones and lacks some. The sample includes about 50,000 clones, approximately 78% of them seen just once. V gene TRBV2 combines with J gene TRBJ2-5, with 10 bases fitting TRBD2. This TCR came from an adult in good health and CMV-seronegative. The sequencing sample was made of memory CD4+ T cells from blood. Written as DNA, the CDR3 is TGTGCCAGCAGTGTATCTAGCGGGAGTGGGGAGACCCAGTACTTC. This gives the protein CASSVSSGSGETQYF.